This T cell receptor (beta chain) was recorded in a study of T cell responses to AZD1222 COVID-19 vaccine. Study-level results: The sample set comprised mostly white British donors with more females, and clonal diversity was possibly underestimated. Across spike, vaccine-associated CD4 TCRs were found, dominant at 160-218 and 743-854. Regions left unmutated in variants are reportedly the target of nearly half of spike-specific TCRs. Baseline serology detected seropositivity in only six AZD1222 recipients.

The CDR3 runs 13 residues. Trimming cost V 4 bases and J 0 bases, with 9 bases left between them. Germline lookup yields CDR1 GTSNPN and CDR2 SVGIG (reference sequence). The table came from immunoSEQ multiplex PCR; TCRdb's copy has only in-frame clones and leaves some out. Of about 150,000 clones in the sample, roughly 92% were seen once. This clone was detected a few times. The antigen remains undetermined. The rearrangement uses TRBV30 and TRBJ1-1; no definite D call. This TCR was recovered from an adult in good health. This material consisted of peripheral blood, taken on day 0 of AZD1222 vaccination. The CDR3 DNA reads TGTGCCTGGAATCTGCAGCTGAACACTGAAGCTTTCTTT. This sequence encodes CAWNLQLNTEAFF.